The entry that follows covers one TCR beta chain sequence. Different DNA sequences within this sample yield the same CDR3. The CDR3 is made up of 14 amino acids. With 4 bases removed from V and 2 bases from J, the gap between germline ends came to 13 bases. Germline V gives CDR1 SGDLS, CDR2 YYNGEE. The data are from a study of blood T cell repertoires in COVID-19. Turning to the study itself: The recovered donors of Cohort 3 showed two negative PCRs, clearance, or symptom resolution. Sample material is recorded as cDNA or gDNA derived from T cells, B-cell-depleted T cells, or PBMCs.

Authors' data handling: For nucleated cells, counts were estimated from reference gene primer amplification. TCRdb's table, derived via immunoSEQ multiplex PCR, lists solely in-frame clones and lacks some. Clonal size and the V and J genes are those of that table, whereas D and trimming came from the DNA. The table lists more than 200,000 clones, around 86% of them singletons. Sequencing was carried out using PBMCs or T cells enriched from blood (not recorded which). The clonotype comes from a man aged 25-45 years in a cohort exposed to, infected with or recovered from COVID-19 (not recorded which). The rearrangement uses TRBV9 and TRBJ2-7, with D maybe TRBD1 (7 bases). The CDR3, as DNA: TGTGCCAGCAGCCCGCGGGACAGAGCCTACGAGCAGTACTTC. Its protein is CASSPRDRAYEQYF.